This T cell receptor (beta chain) was retrieved from a study of blood T cell repertoires in COVID-19. Overall study: Samples of COVID-19 (acute and convalescent) were obtained from the United States, Italy and Spain. T cells, B-cell-depleted T cells, or PBMCs supplied cDNA or gDNA.

In the source study's methods: Amplification of reference gene primers provided the estimated nucleated cell counts. TCRdb keeps only in-frame clones here, not all; method: immunoSEQ multiplex PCR. The DNA gave D and trimming, while V, J and clone size come from that table. This table holds roughly 150,000 clones, 70% to 85% found once. V lost 1 base, J lost 8 bases, and 6 bases stayed unmatched. The CDR3 runs 15 residues. Germline V gene data show CDR1 as SGHAT and CDR2 as FQNNGV. The source is a man aged 55 to 70 who had recovered from COVID-19. Sequencing was done on a sample of peripheral blood. The rearrangement uses TRBV11-2 and TRBJ1-2; 11 bases line up with TRBD1. CDR3 protein: CASSLARTGGGGYTF. The CDR3 nucleotides read TGTGCCAGCAGCTTAGCTCGGACAGGGGGCGGAGGCTACACCTTC.